These 25 T cell receptor beta chains originate from one sample sequenced in a study of shared clonotypes between healthy human individuals. Repertoires were generated with immunoSEQ multiplex PCR, while TCRdb's copy carries only in-frame clones and drops some. The sample shows about 520,000 clones, 95% to 97% of them seen only once. Material: naive CD4+ T cells sorted from blood. Subset noted: CD45RA+ positively selected. The receptors originated from a woman aged 25 to 45 in good health.

This chain connects TRBV7-9 to TRBJ2-2; D ambiguous. Germline lookup yields CDR1 SEHNR and CDR2 FQNEAQ (reference sequence). V dropped 4 bases and J dropped 6 bases, with 0 bases sitting between them. This CDR3 region has 10 residues. DNA for the CDR3: TGTGCCAGCAGCTCCGGGGAGCTGTTTTTT. Translated, it gives CASSSGELFF.

This chain connects TRBV6-5 to TRBJ2-7; D remains unclear. Per germline, CDR1 MNHEY and CDR2 SVGAGI. The ends were cut back, 0 bases at V and 6 bases at J, with 12 bases in the middle. The CDR3 loop spans 14 amino acids. This CDR3 is CASSYSVTVPEQYF. The CDR3 DNA reads as TGTGCCAGCAGTTACTCTGTTACGGTCCCCGAGCAGTACTTC.

The V gene is TRBV27, the J gene TRBJ1-5, with D hard to call. V gave up 5 bases and J gave up 7 bases, with 12 bases separating them. In germline, CDR1 is MNHEY, CDR2 SMNVEV (reference sequence). This CDR3 has 13 amino acids. The CDR3 DNA reads as TGTGCCAGCAGTCCCCCCCCCGGGCAGCCCCAGCATTTT. Residues: CASSPPPGQPQHF.

This chain connects TRBV7-9 to TRBJ2-5; no clear D. The germline V gene encodes CDR1 SEHNR and CDR2 FQNEAQ (reference sequence). V lost 4 bases and J 5 bases, leaving 8 bases between the germline ends. CDR3 length: 12 amino acids. The CDR3 region has the DNA TGTGCCAGCAGCTCGACGTGGGAGACCCAGTACTTC. It specifies CASSSTWETQYF.

V is TRBV6-6 and J is TRBJ1-4; D gene ambiguous. V lost 5 bases to trimming and J lost 0 bases, with 13 bases between them. Germline CDR1 reads MNHNY; CDR2 reads SVGAGI (reference sequence). This CDR3 is 16 amino acids long. The DNA for the CDR3 is TGTGCCAGCAGTCCCCGACACGATACAACTAATGAAAAACTGTTTTTT. This gives the protein CASSPRHDTTNEKLFF.

This clone appeared a single time. The V gene is TRBV5-1, the J gene TRBJ2-2; no firm D call. V was trimmed by 4 bases and J by 9 bases, leaving 16 bases between them. Germline V gene data show CDR1 as SGHRS and CDR2 as YFSETQ. This CDR3 is built from 14 residues. DNA for the CDR3: TGCGCCAGCAGCCCATGGGCGTTGGCCAGGGAGCTGTTTTTT. It yields the protein CASSPWALARELFF.

This clone was seen once. J is TRBJ1-3 and V is TRBV28; tentatively, D is TRBD1 (6 bases). V gave up 8 bases and J gave up 2 bases, with 19 bases separating them. The CDR3 consists of 16 residues. The V gene's germline CDR1 is MDHEN and CDR2 SYDVKM. CDR3 amino acids: CASVGEGGATGNTIYF. CDR3 nucleotide sequence: TGTGCCAGCGTAGGGGAGGGGGGAGCTACTGGAAACACCATATATTTT. Filled out from reference TRBV28 and TRBJ1-3, the complete variable domain reads DVKVTQSSRYLVKRTGEKVFLECVQDMDHENMFWYRQDPGLGLRLIYFSYDVKMKEKGDIPEGYSVSREKKERFSLILESASTNQTSMYLCASVGEGGATGNTIYFGEGSWLTVV.

The chain couples TRBV5-4 to TRBJ2-1; TRBD1 aligns across 7 bases. Trimming at V came to 4 bases and at J to 5 bases, leaving 12 bases not matched to a gene. The V gene's germline CDR1 is SGHNT and CDR2 YYREEE (reference sequence). The CDR3 contains 16 residues. For the CDR3, the DNA is TGTGCCAGCAGCCCGTGGGACAGAATCCTCCACAATGAGCAGTTCTTC. It translates to CASSPWDRILHNEQFF. Full variable domain (outside the CDR3, taken from reference TRBV5-4 and TRBJ2-1): ETGVTQSPTHLIKTRGQQVTLRCSSQSGHNTVSWYQQALGQGPQFIFQYYREEENGRGNFPPRFSGLQFPNYSSELNVNALELDDSALYLCASSPWDRILHNEQFFGPGTRLTVL.

CDR3 amino acids: CASSSPASGSSYEQYF. The CDR3 coding sequence is TGTGCCAGCAGTTCCCCAGCTAGCGGCTCCTCCTACGAGCAGTACTTC. The J gene is TRBJ2-7, the V gene TRBV28; 7 bases line up with TRBD2. The V and J ends lost 4 bases and 0 bases, in that order; junction bases with no gene match: 9. The CDR3 covers 16 residues. Germline-derived CDR1 and CDR2 are MDHEN and SYDVKM.

The genes are TRBV6-6 and TRBJ2-1, with 9 bases matching TRBD1. The CDR3 totals 15 residues. Per germline, CDR1 MNHNY and CDR2 SVGAGI (reference sequence). Trimming at V came to 6 bases and at J to 9 bases, leaving 12 bases not matched to a gene. CDR3 loop: CASRPGTGLGSEQFF. In DNA form, the CDR3 reads TGTGCCAGCAGACCCGGGACAGGGTTGGGTAGTGAGCAGTTCTTC.

V and J are TRBV9 and TRBJ2-3; D possibly uses TRBD1 or TRBD2 (5 bases each). The V gene lost 5 bases and the J gene lost 2 bases, with 15 bases spanning the gap. CDR3 length: 15 residues. The germline V gene encodes CDR1 SGDLS and CDR2 YYNGEE. The CDR3 here is CASSSGPEVTDTQYF. The CDR3 coding sequence is TGTGCCAGCAGTTCGGGACCTGAAGTCACAGATACGCAGTATTTT.

This clone was observed once. V gene TRBV2 combines with J gene TRBJ2-2, with 8 bases aligning to TRBD2. The CDR3 spans 15 residues. Germline V gives CDR1 SNHLY, CDR2 FYNNEI. V lost 4 bases to trimming and J lost 6 bases; unmatched junction nucleotides: 7. This chain's CDR3 is CASSGGGLGAGELFF. In DNA, the CDR3 is TGTGCCAGCAGTGGTGGGGGACTAGGGGCCGGGGAGCTGTTTTTT.

The chain has TRBV11-2 and TRBJ1-2; D perhaps matches TRBD1 (5 bases). Trimming removed 2 bases from V and 10 bases from J, with 8 bases in between. The CDR3 is 11 amino acids. The V gene's germline CDR1 is SGHAT and CDR2 FQNNGV. The CDR3 region is CASSLWGVYTF. The CDR3 DNA reads TGTGCCAGCAGCTTATGGGGGGTCTACACCTTC. The complete variable domain, with remaining parts taken from reference TRBV11-2 and TRBJ1-2, reads EAGVAQSPRYKIIEKRQSVAFWCNPISGHATLYWYQQILGQGPKLLIQFQNNGVVDDSQLPKDRFSAERLKGVDSTLKIQPAKLEDSAVYLCASSLWGVYTFGSGTRLTVV.

V gene TRBV28 combines with J gene TRBJ1-1; no firm D call. The CDR3 contains 11 residues. The germline V and J ends were trimmed by 2 bases and 6 bases, with 4 bases remaining between them. Germline V gene data show CDR1 as MDHEN and CDR2 as SYDVKM. Here the CDR3 DNA reads TGTGCCAGCAGTTTAACGTCTGAAGCTTTCTTT. It encodes CASSLTSEAFF.

J is TRBJ2-7 and V is TRBV2; D ambiguous. Germline CDR1 SNHLY, CDR2 FYNNEI. V lost 3 bases to trimming and J lost 0 bases, with 6 bases between them. CDR3 size: 13 residues. The chain's CDR3 is CASSELSSYEQYF. In DNA, the CDR3 is TGTGCCAGCAGTGAGCTAAGCTCCTACGAGCAGTACTTC.

V and J are TRBV5-6 and TRBJ2-7; D possibly corresponds to TRBD1 (5 bases). The CDR3 extends over 15 amino acids. From germline, CDR1 is SGHDT and CDR2 YYEEEE. Deletions cut 4 bases from V and 4 bases from J, with 18 bases between. The CDR3 here is CASSPGPKVLYEQYF. CDR3 nucleotide sequence: TGTGCCAGCAGCCCAGGGCCCAAGGTGTTGTACGAGCAGTACTTC.

J is TRBJ2-5 and V is TRBV7-2, with D maybe TRBD2 (7 bases). TRBJ2-7 matches the DNA end more closely, so the J call is doubtful. CDR1 and CDR2 from the germline V gene are SGHTA and FQGNSA. This CDR3 spans 15 amino acids. CDR3 DNA sequence: TGTGCCAGCAGCTTAAGCGGGACAACTTACTACGAGCAGTACTTC. Encoded protein: CASSLSGTTYYEQYF.

The J gene is TRBJ2-3, the V gene TRBV25-1; 9 nucleotides line up with TRBD2. Germline trimming cut 5 bases from V and 6 bases from J; bases unmatched to any gene: 6. CDR3 length: 14 amino acids. Looked up from germline, CDR1 is MGHDK and CDR2 is SYGVNS. The CDR3 spells CASSPAGGPDTQYF. The CDR3 bases are TGTGCCAGCAGTCCAGCGGGAGGACCGGATACGCAGTATTTT.

The chain uses TRBV27 and TRBJ2-7; 7 bases match TRBD2. V shed 6 bases, J shed 2 bases, and the junction held 13 bases outside the gene matches. Germline CDR1 is MNHEY and CDR2 is SMNVEV (reference sequence). The CDR3 loop spans 16 amino acids. The CDR3 is CASSRGLAGDPYEQYF. DNA of the CDR3: TGTGCCAGCAGCCGGGGACTGGCGGGGGATCCCTACGAGCAGTACTTC.

The chain recombines TRBV28 with TRBJ1-1; D ambiguous. Between the trimmed V and J ends, which lost 0 bases and 0 bases, there was a span of 11 bases. The V gene's germline CDR1 is MDHEN and CDR2 SYDVKM. The CDR3 is 16 residues long. The CDR3, as DNA: TGTGCCAGCAGTTTATGGGCCGAGGGAATGAACACTGAAGCTTTCTTT. Protein sequence: CASSLWAEGMNTEAFF.

The chain employs TRBV27 and TRBJ1-2, with TRBD1 identical over 7 bases. Per the germline V gene, CDR1 is MNHEY and CDR2 is SMNVEV (reference sequence). The J segment lost 6 bases and the V segment lost 5 bases, leaving 9 bases of the junction unmatched. CDR3 length equals 14 residues. The CDR3 here is CASSTQDRMNGYTF. CDR3 DNA sequence: TGTGCCAGCAGTACCCAGGACAGGATGAATGGCTACACCTTC.

The CDR3 DNA follows: TGCAGTGCTACGAAGAACACTGAAGCTTTCTTT. It encodes CSATKNTEAFF. The chain is built from TRBV20-1 and TRBJ1-1, with D unclear. CDR3 length: 11 residues. V lost 4 bases, J lost 1 base, and 4 bases lay in between. Germline CDR1 and CDR2: DFQATT and SNEGSKA (reference sequence).

V is TRBV6-1 and J is TRBJ2-5; D is possibly TRBD1 (5 bases). The V end was cut by 6 bases, the J end by 2 bases, with 7 bases between. The CDR3 totals 12 residues. Germline CDR1 reads MNHNS; CDR2 reads SASEGT. This CDR3 is CASRGRQETQYF. CDR3 bases: TGTGCCAGCAGGGGGCGGCAAGAGACCCAGTACTTC.

Only one count was recorded for this clone. This chain links TRBV29-1 with TRBJ2-2; D unclear. V was trimmed by 6 bases and J by 1 base, leaving 9 bases between them. The CDR3 covers 13 residues. Germline CDR1 and CDR2: SQVTM and ANQGSEA. The CDR3 spells CSVDRRNTGELFF. CDR3 DNA: TGCAGCGTGGATCGACGGAACACCGGGGAGCTGTTTTTT.

The chain couples TRBV2 to TRBJ1-5; D unclear. V lost 5 bases, J lost 0 bases, and 5 bases lay in between. Per the germline V gene, CDR1 is SNHLY and CDR2 is FYNNEI. The CDR3 has 13 amino acids. The DNA for the CDR3 is TGTGCCAGCAGTCCGGTTAGCAATCAGCCCCAGCATTTT. Protein product: CASSPVSNQPQHF.